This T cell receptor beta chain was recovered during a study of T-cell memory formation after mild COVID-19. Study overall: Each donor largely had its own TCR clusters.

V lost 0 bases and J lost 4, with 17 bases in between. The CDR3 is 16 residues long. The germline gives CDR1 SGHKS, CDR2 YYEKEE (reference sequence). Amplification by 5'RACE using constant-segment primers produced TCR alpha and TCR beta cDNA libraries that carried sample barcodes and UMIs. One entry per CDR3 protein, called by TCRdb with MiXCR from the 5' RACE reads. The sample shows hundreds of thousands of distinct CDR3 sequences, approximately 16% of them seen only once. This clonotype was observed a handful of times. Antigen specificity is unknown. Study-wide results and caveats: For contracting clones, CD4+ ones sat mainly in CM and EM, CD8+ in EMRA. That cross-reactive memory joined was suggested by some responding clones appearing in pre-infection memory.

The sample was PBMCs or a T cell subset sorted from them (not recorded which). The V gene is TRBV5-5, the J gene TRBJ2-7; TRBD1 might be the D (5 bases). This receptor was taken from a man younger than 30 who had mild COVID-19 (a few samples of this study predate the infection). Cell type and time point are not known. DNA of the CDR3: TGTGCCAGCAGCTTGGGTTTGGCGGCAGGGCAATACGAGCAGTACTTC. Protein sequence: CASSLGLAAGQYEQYF.